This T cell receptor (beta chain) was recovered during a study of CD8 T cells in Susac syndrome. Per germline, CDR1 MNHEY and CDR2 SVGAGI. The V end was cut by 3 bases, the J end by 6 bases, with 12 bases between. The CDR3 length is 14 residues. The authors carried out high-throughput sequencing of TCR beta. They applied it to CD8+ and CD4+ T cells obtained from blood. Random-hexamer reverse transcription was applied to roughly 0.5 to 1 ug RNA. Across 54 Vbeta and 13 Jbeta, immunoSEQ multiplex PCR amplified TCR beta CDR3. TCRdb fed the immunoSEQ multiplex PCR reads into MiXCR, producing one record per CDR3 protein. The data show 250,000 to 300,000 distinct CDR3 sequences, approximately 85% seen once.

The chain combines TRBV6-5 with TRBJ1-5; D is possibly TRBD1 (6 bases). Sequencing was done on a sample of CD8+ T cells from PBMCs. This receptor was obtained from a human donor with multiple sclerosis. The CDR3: CASSYGQRAQPQHF. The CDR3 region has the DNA TGTGCCAGCAGTTATGGACAGCGCGCTCAGCCCCAGCATTTT.